This T cell receptor (beta chain) was retrieved from a study of blood T cell repertoires in COVID-19. The wider study: Italy, Spain and the United States were the sources of the convalescent and acute COVID-19 samples.

Per germline, CDR1 SGHTA and CDR2 FQGTGA. This CDR3 comprises 16 residues. V lost 5 bases to trimming and J lost 3 bases, with 16 bases between them. Authors' methods: Amplifying reference gene primers gave estimates of nucleated cell counts. The protocol was immunoSEQ multiplex PCR, while the TCRdb copy is restricted to in-frame clones and leaves out a portion. D and trimming come from the DNA, and the V and J calls and clone size come from that table. Found here are over 300,000 clones, around 90% of them singletons; the top ten hold 6.5%. The TCR sequence derives from a man between 18 and 29 years old with active or convalescent COVID-19. The material sequenced was peripheral blood. The chain carries TRBV7-3 and TRBJ2-2; D perhaps matches TRBD1 (6 bases). The CDR3 is CASSTQQGSDTGELFF. CDR3 nucleotide sequence: TGTGCCAGCAGCACCCAACAGGGCTCGGACACCGGGGAGCTGTTTTTT.